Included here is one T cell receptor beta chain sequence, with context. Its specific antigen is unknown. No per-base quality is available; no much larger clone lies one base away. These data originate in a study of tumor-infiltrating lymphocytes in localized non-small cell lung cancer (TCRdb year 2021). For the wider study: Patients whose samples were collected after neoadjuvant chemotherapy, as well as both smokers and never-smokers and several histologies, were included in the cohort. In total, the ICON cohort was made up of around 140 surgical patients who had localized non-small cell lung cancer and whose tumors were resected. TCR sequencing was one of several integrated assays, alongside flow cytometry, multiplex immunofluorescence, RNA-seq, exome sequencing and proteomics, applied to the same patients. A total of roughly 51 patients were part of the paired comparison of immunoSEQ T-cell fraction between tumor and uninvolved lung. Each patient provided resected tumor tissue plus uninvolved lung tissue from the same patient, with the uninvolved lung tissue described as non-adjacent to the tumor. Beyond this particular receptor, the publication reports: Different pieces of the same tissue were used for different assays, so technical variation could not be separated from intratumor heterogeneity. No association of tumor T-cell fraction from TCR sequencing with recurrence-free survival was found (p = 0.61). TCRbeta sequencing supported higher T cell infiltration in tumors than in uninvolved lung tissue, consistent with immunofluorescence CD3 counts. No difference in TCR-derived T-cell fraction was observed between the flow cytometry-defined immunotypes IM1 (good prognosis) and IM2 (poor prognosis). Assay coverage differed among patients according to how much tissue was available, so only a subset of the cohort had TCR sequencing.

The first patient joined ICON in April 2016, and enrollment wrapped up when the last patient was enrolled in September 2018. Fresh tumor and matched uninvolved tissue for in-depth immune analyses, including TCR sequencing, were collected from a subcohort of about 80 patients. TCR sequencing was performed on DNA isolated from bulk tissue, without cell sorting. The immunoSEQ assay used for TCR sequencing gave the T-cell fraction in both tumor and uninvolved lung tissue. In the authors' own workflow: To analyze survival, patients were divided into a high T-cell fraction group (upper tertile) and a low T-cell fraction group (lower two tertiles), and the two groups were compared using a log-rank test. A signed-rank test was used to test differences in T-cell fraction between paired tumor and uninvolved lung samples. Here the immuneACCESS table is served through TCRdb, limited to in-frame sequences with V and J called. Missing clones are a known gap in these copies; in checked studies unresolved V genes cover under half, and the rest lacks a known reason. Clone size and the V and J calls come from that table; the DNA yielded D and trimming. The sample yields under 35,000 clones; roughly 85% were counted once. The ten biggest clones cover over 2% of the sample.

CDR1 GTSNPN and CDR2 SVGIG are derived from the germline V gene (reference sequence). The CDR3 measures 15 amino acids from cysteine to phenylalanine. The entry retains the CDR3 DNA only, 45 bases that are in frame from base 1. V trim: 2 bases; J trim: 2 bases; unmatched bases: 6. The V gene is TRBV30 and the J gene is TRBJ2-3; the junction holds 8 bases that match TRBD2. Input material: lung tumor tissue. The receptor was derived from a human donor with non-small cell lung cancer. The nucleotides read TGTGCCTGGAGTTACGGCGGGGGGTACACAGATACGCAGTATTTT. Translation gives CAWSYGGGYTDTQYF.